The 29 T cell receptor beta chains given below trace back to one sample, sequenced in a study of identical twins (dated by TCRdb to 2015 to 2016). The library came from 5' RACE. This sample was sequenced with an Illumina HiSeq 2000. The public sequencing data were trimmed at Q25 with fastp and processed into clonotypes with MiXCR by TCRdb, which kept only in-frame beta chains. Identical CDR3 proteins give one entry, which carries the most common genes and DNA. In this sample the table shows about 790,000 distinct CDR3 sequences, 15% to 20% of which occur a single time. The biggest ten clones account for 13% of the sample. This sample was shared with a second study, whose subject was T cells expressing NK-cell markers.

Sequencing input: PBMCs. These receptors were obtained from a young woman in good health.

This clonotype has more than one count but fewer than ten. The chain is built from TRBV20-1 and TRBJ1-2; D might be TRBD1 (6 bases). The length of the CDR3 is 12 residues. The germline V gene has CDR1 DFQATT and CDR2 SNEGSKA (reference sequence). Trimming removed 6 bases from V and 7 bases from J, with 15 bases in between. The CDR3 region has the DNA TGCAGTGCGACCCGGCAGGGGCCTGGCTACACCTTC. Translating gives CSATRQGPGYTF.

This clonotype was seen a few times. The rearrangement links TRBV20-1 to TRBJ1-5; possibly TRBD1 for D (6 bases). The length of the CDR3 is 13 residues. Germline V gene data show CDR1 as DFQATT and CDR2 as SNEGSKA (reference sequence). V lost 1 base, J lost 7 bases, and 11 bases lay in between. CDR3 in amino acids: CSARAAGTQPQHF. The CDR3 DNA sequence: TGCAGTGCTAGAGCCGCCGGGACACAGCCCCAGCATTTT.

Concerning this clonotype itself: Germline is not matched at one junction end, which may reflect a read error. This chain connects TRBV6-1 to TRBJ1-2, with no clear D. From germline, CDR1 is MNHNS and CDR2 SASEGT. The CDR3 is 13 amino acids. CDR3 DNA sequence: TGTGCCAGCAGGGAAGGAACAGTTTCTGGCTACACCTTC. Residues: CASREGTVSGYTF.

V and J are TRBV5-1 and TRBJ2-1, with TRBD2 identical over 7 bases. Germline V gives CDR1 SGHRS, CDR2 YFSETQ. The CDR3 is 15 amino acids. Germline trimming cut 2 bases from V and 7 bases from J; bases unmatched to any gene: 9. CDR3 region: CASSFLGGGMNEQFF. The CDR3 DNA reads TGCGCCAGCAGCTTCCTGGGGGGAGGGATGAATGAGCAGTTCTTC.

The chain recombines TRBV5-6 with TRBJ2-1; TRBD1 matches 8 bases. Trimming cost V 0 bases and J 3 bases; bases outside gene matches: 2. The germline V gene has CDR1 SGHDT and CDR2 YYEEEE. The CDR3 loop spans 15 amino acids. The CDR3: CASSLVTGVYNEQFF. In DNA, the CDR3 is TGTGCCAGCAGCTTGGTGACAGGGGTCTACAATGAGCAGTTCTTC.

The chain combines TRBV9 with TRBJ2-7; no clear D. The CDR3 consists of 11 residues. Germline V gene lookup returns CDR1 SGDLS and CDR2 YYNGEE. V lost 1 base and J 7 bases, leaving 6 bases between the germline ends. CDR3 in DNA: TGTGCCAGCAGCGTATTGGGTGAGCAGTACTTC. Protein sequence: CASSVLGEQYF.

The rearrangement joins TRBV5-1 to TRBJ2-3; D not resolved. The CDR3 is 15 residues long. Per the germline V gene, CDR1 is SGHRS and CDR2 is YFSETQ. Trimming pared 1 base from V and 1 base from J, leaving 10 bases between. The DNA of the CDR3 is TGCGCCAGCAGCTTGAGGTGGGCTGGCACAGATACGCAGTATTTT. This encodes CASSLRWAGTDTQYF. Drawing the rest from reference TRBV5-1 and TRBJ2-3, the complete variable domain is KAGVTQTPRYLIKTRGQQVTLSCSPISGHRSVSWYQQTPGQGLQFLFEYFSETQRNKGNFPGRFSGRQFSNSRSEMNVSTLELGDSALYLCASSLRWAGTDTQYFGPGTRLTVL.

The chain couples TRBV3-1 to TRBJ2-6; TRBD1 might be the D (5 bases). Germline V gives CDR1 LGHDT, CDR2 YNNKEL (reference sequence). The germline V and J ends were trimmed by 4 bases and 0 bases, with 10 bases remaining between them. The CDR3 loop spans 16 amino acids. The CDR3 region has the DNA TGTGCCAGCAGCCGAGACAGCAACTCTGGGGCCAACGTCCTGACTTTC. Translated: CASSRDSNSGANVLTF.

This clonotype came up a few times. The CDR3 coding sequence is TGTGCCAGCAGTTTCCCAGGGGGGTACGAGCAGTACTTC. It is translated as CASSFPGGYEQYF. The gene calls are TRBV12-3 or TRBV12-4 and TRBJ2-7, with D possibly being TRBD1 (7 bases). There are 13 residues in the CDR3. The V end was cut by 3 bases, the J end by 4 bases, with 10 bases between.

This clonotype came up a few times. The genes are TRBV15 and TRBJ2-2, with TRBD1 matching over 7 bases. The length of the CDR3 is 17 residues. The J segment lost 4 bases and the V segment lost 0 bases, leaving 8 bases of the junction unmatched. The germline gives CDR1 LNHNV, CDR2 YYDKDF (reference sequence). The CDR3 DNA follows: TGTGCCACCAGCAGAGATTCCGGGACAGATATCACCGGGGAGCTGTTTTTT. Its protein product is CATSRDSGTDITGELFF. Variable domain in full (rest from reference TRBV15 and TRBJ2-2): DAMVIQNPRYQVTQFGKPVTLSCSQTLNHNVMYWYQQKSSQAPKLLFHYYDKDFNNEADTPDNFQSRRPNTSFCFLDIRSPGLGDTAMYLCATSRDSGTDITGELFFGEGSRLTVL.

This clonotype showed up just a few times. The chain employs TRBV7-9 and TRBJ2-1; 8 nucleotides agree with TRBD2. The J segment lost 5 bases and the V segment lost 3 bases, leaving 6 bases of the junction unmatched. CDR3 length equals 15 residues. Germline V gene data show CDR1 as SEHNR and CDR2 as FQNEAQ (reference sequence). In DNA, the CDR3 is TGTGCCAGCAGCTTTTGGCTAGCGGGCGACAATGAGCAGTTCTTC. Amino acid sequence: CASSFWLAGDNEQFF.

The CDR3 region has the DNA TGTGCCAGCAGCAAACGGATATTACCACCTTTAGATCCACAGTACTTC. Its translation: CASSKRILPPLDPQYF. The V and J genes are TRBV21-1 and TRBJ2-7. TRBV21-1 is reported as a pseudogene. CDR3 length: 16 residues.

This clonotype has only a few counts. V and J are TRBV9 and TRBJ2-1; D might be TRBD1 or TRBD2, each matching 6 bases. Germline V gene lookup returns CDR1 SGDLS and CDR2 YYNGEE. V was trimmed by 0 bases and J by 9 bases, leaving 25 bases between them. The CDR3 runs to 18 residues. CDR3 sequence: CASSVDGVRGVATSEQFF. The DNA of the CDR3 is TGTGCCAGCAGCGTAGATGGTGTGAGGGGGGTCGCAACGTCTGAGCAGTTCTTC.

The V gene is TRBV11-2, the J gene TRBJ2-1; D call uncertain. The CDR3 has 14 amino acids. V was trimmed by 5 bases and J by 7 bases, leaving 15 bases between them. Germline V gene lookup returns CDR1 SGHAT and CDR2 FQNNGV. The CDR3 DNA reads as TGTGCCAGCAGCCCTGGGGTAGTAGGGAATGAGCAGTTCTTC. Translation: CASSPGVVGNEQFF.

The CDR3: CASSLATGGYREQFF. CDR3 bases: TGTGCCAGCAGCTTAGCGACAGGGGGCTACAGGGAGCAGTTCTTC. The chain joins TRBV7-9 to TRBJ2-1, with 10 bases identical to TRBD1. Germline values: CDR1 SEHNR, CDR2 FQNEAQ (reference sequence). The J segment lost 10 bases and the V segment lost 0 bases, leaving 6 bases of the junction unmatched. This CDR3 has 15 residues.

This clonotype has just a few counts. The chain is built from TRBV7-9 and TRBJ2-7; D gene ambiguous. Trimming shortened V by 5 bases and J by 0 bases, and 11 bases separated the two germline ends. The CDR3 contains 14 residues. Germline V CDR1 and CDR2: SEHNR, FQNEAQ (reference sequence). CDR3 sequence: CASSAAASSYEQYF. For the CDR3, the DNA is TGTGCCAGCAGCGCCGCGGCGAGCTCCTACGAGCAGTACTTC.

This chain joins TRBV6-6 and TRBJ2-5; D is possibly TRBD2 (5 bases). Looked up from germline, CDR1 is MNHNY and CDR2 is SVGAGI (reference sequence). This CDR3 region has 13 residues. Trimming pared 6 bases from V and 7 bases from J, leaving 15 bases between. The CDR3 sequence: CASSLPGSGTQYF. CDR3 bases: TGTGCCAGCAGCCTTCCGGGGAGCGGGACCCAGTACTTC.

This clonotype showed up many times. This sequence joins TRBV20-1 and TRBJ2-2; 8 nucleotides align to TRBD1. Losses at the gene ends were 2 bases for V and 5 bases for J; bases not matched to a gene: 1. The CDR3 is 13 amino acids. Germline assignment: CDR1 DFQATT and CDR2 SNEGSKA (reference sequence). The DNA for the CDR3 is TGCAGTGCTAGATGGACAGGGACCGGGGAGCTGTTTTTT. Translated: CSARWTGTGELFF.

The gene calls are TRBV21-1 and TRBJ2-1; TRBD2, the table's D call, was not compared with the DNA. TRBV21-1 is described as a pseudogene. CDR3 length equals 19 residues. CDR3 sequence reads: CASSLDFTPLISSYNEQFF. CDR3 in DNA: TGTGCCAGCAGCCTGGACTTCACCCCATTGATCAGCTCCTACAATGAGCAGTTCTTC.

The chain recombines TRBV2 with TRBJ2-3; no firm D call. The germline CDR1 and CDR2 sequences are SNHLY and FYNNEI. Trimming removed 4 bases from V and 3 bases from J, with 8 bases in between. The CDR3 length is 13 residues. CDR3 loop: CASSAVLTDTQYF. CDR3 bases: TGTGCCAGCAGTGCCGTCCTTACAGATACGCAGTATTTT.

This clonotype was picked up a small number of times. The chain carries TRBV30 and TRBJ2-5; D is undetermined. CDR3 length: 11 residues. With 2 bases removed from V and 4 bases from J, the gap between germline ends came to 5 bases. The germline V gene encodes CDR1 GTSNPN and CDR2 SVGIG (reference sequence). In nucleotides, the CDR3 is TGTGCCTGGAGTTCTGGAGAGACCCAGTACTTC. This gives the protein CAWSSGETQYF.

This clonotype appeared a few times. The chain carries TRBV2 and TRBJ1-1; no firm D call. The germline CDR1 and CDR2 sequences are SNHLY and FYNNEI. The CDR3 is 13 amino acids. The V and J ends lost 3 bases and 1 base respectively, with 6 bases between them. CDR3 bases: TGTGCCAGCAGTGACCAGCCGAACACTGAAGCTTTCTTT. Translating it yields CASSDQPNTEAFF.

This sequence joins TRBV5-6 and TRBJ2-7, with D tentatively TRBD2 (6 bases). Per the germline V gene, CDR1 is SGHDT and CDR2 is YYEEEE. The CDR3 contains 14 residues. Trimming left V 4 bases short and J 4 bases short, with 15 bases between. This chain's CDR3 is CASSDGTSLYEQYF. CDR3 bases: TGTGCCAGCAGCGACGGGACTTCGCTATACGAGCAGTACTTC.

The chain uses TRBV6-5 and TRBJ1-1, with 11 positions matching TRBD1. CDR1 MNHEY and CDR2 SVGAGI come from the germline V gene. Trimming took 4 bases from V and 6 from J; bases not matched to a gene: 7. The CDR3 is 15 residues long. The CDR3 is CASSFRTGGFAEAFF. The CDR3 bases are TGTGCCAGCAGTTTCCGGACAGGGGGCTTCGCTGAAGCTTTCTTT.

The chain joins TRBV20-1 to TRBJ2-7; TRBD1 might be the D (6 bases). The V and J ends lost 6 bases and 0 bases respectively, with 12 bases between them. The CDR3 has 13 amino acids. Germline CDR1 reads DFQATT; CDR2 reads SNEGSKA (reference sequence). CDR3 amino acids: CSAGARGSYEQYF. Here the CDR3 DNA reads TGCAGTGCCGGGGCCAGGGGCTCCTACGAGCAGTACTTC.

This chain joins TRBV12-3 or TRBV12-4 and TRBJ2-3; the match to TRBD2 covers 8 bases. The junction had 7 bases not matched to a gene; V was cut back by 7 bases and J by 4 bases. The CDR3 is made up of 14 amino acids. The CDR3 here is CASIVAGFADTQYF. The DNA for the CDR3 is TGTGCCAGCATTGTAGCGGGATTCGCAGATACGCAGTATTTT.

This clonotype has a count of ten or more. The rearrangement links TRBV29-1 to TRBJ2-1; unclear D gene. The CDR3 is made up of 11 amino acids. Germline CDR1 is SQVTM and CDR2 is ANQGSEA. V gave up 4 bases and J gave up 1 base, with 2 bases separating them. The CDR3 DNA is TGCAGCGTTGGGTCCTACAATGAGCAGTTCTTC. This translates into CSVGSYNEQFF.

At least ten counts were recorded for this clonotype. The chain combines TRBV29-1 with TRBJ2-7; a possible D gene is TRBD1 (7 bases). The CDR3 has 14 residues. Germline V gene sequence: CDR1 SQVTM, CDR2 ANQGSEA. V shed 4 bases and J shed 1 base, with 14 bases lying between them. This CDR3 is CSVGRGRLSYEQYF. In DNA, the CDR3 is TGCAGCGTTGGGAGGGGGCGATTGTCCTACGAGCAGTACTTC.

The V and J genes are TRBV4-3 and TRBJ2-1; unclear D gene. V was trimmed by 2 bases and J by 8 bases, leaving 10 bases between them. There are 13 residues in the CDR3. Germline V lookup: CDR1 LGHNA, CDR2 YSLEER. The DNA of the CDR3 is TGCGCCAGCAGCCAATTTTTTGAGGATGAGCAGTTCTTC. Translating it yields CASSQFFEDEQFF.